The T cell receptor (beta chain) under discussion was sequenced for a study of somatic mutations in cytotoxic T cells in rheumatoid arthritis. Each population, CD4+ and CD8+ cells, was isolated by positive magnetic bead selection and checked for purity by flow cytometry. Germline assignment: CDR1 SGHVS and CDR2 FNYEAQ. The V and J ends lost 0 bases and 1 base respectively, with 9 bases between them. CDR3 size: 15 residues. Only in-frame clones appear in the TCRdb table, and some are missing; sequencing was by immunoSEQ multiplex PCR. Of 15,000 to 20,000 clones listed, over 75% were seen once; the top ten hold over 7.5%.

V and J are TRBV7-6 and TRBJ1-1; D gene ambiguous. The sequencing input was CD8+ T cells sorted from blood. The receptor was isolated from an adult with rheumatoid arthritis. The CDR3 DNA follows: TGTGCCAGCAGCTTAGCGCTATTGGGGAACACTGAAGCTTTCTTT. Translating gives CASSLALLGNTEAFF.